Following are 13 T cell receptor beta chains from one sample sequenced in a study of T-cell reconstitution after alpha-beta-depleted transplantation in children. Unique molecular identifiers were used in preparing the TCRbeta library. TCRdb used MiXCR to reprocess the PCR reads, holding one entry per CDR3 protein. In the table there are fewer than 150,000 distinct CDR3 sequences, roughly 10% of which are singletons. Source: PBMCs, mostly from graft donor cells, taken 180 days after TCRalphabeta/CD19-depleted stem cell transplant. These receptors were obtained from a girl under three years old who had a stem cell transplant for combined immunodeficiency, so the T cells may come from the graft donor.

The chain combines TRBV18 with TRBJ2-1; no reliable D call. V was trimmed by 2 bases and J by 0 bases, leaving 11 bases between them. Germline V gene lookup returns CDR1 KGHSH and CDR2 LQKENI. This CDR3 contains 16 residues. The DNA for the CDR3 is TGTGCCAGCTCACCATGGTTCATCAGCTCCTACAATGAGCAGTTCTTC. It translates to CASSPWFISSYNEQFF.

The table lists this clonotype with a few counts. At one of its ends the junction is not consistent with the germline gene, which may arise from a read error. This chain joins TRBV15 and TRBJ1-2; D ambiguous. This CDR3 has 14 residues. The germline gives CDR1 LNHNV, CDR2 YYDKDF (reference sequence). The chain's CDR3 is CATSRDQAAQIPIF. In nucleotides, the CDR3 is TGTGCCACCAGCAGAGATCAGGCTGCGCAGATCCCTATATTC.

This clonotype was detected many times. The chain is built from TRBV25-1 and TRBJ2-2, with no clear D. The V end lost 2 bases, the J end lost 0 bases, and 7 bases lay between the germline ends. The CDR3 has 15 amino acids. Germline V CDR1 and CDR2: MGHDK, SYGVNS. The CDR3 region has the DNA TGTGCCAGCAGTGAAGACGGATCGAACACCGGGGAGCTGTTTTTT. This gives the protein CASSEDGSNTGELFF.

The V and J genes are TRBV12-3 or TRBV12-4 and TRBJ2-3, with D perhaps TRBD1 (6 bases). CDR3 size: 13 residues. V shed 5 bases and J shed 1 base, with 7 bases lying between them. The CDR3 is CASSRTGTDTQYF. The CDR3 DNA is TGTGCCAGCAGTCGGACAGGCACAGATACGCAGTATTTT.

This sequence joins TRBV20-1 and TRBJ2-6; perhaps TRBD2 as D (6 bases). With 3 bases removed from V and 1 base from J, the gap between germline ends came to 13 bases. The CDR3 runs to 16 residues. CDR1 is DFQATT, CDR2 SNEGSKA, per germline (reference sequence). CDR3 DNA sequence: TGCAGTGCTAGTGCAGCGGGCATTTCTGGGGCCAACGTCCTGACTTTC. It is translated as CSASAAGISGANVLTF.

This clonotype showed up just a few times. The chain joins TRBV7-3 to TRBJ1-6; D unclear. Trimming removed 6 bases at V and 7 bases at J, with 16 bases between. CDR1 SGHTA and CDR2 FQGTGA come from the germline V gene. The CDR3 consists of 15 residues. CDR3 sequence: CASSQNGGSNSPLHF. CDR3 in DNA: TGTGCCAGCAGTCAAAACGGTGGTTCCAATTCACCCCTCCACTTT.

This clonotype was found a few times. The chain links TRBV7-2 to TRBJ2-3; D remains ambiguous. V gave up 5 bases and J gave up 2 bases, with 5 bases separating them. Looked up from germline, CDR1 is SGHTA and CDR2 is FQGNSA. The CDR3 covers 12 residues. CDR3 region: CASSPYTDTQYF. CDR3 nucleotides: TGTGCCAGCAGCCCCTACACAGATACGCAGTATTTT.

Ten or more counts support this clonotype. V usage is TRBV20-1 and J usage is TRBJ2-7, with 8 bases matching TRBD1. V was pared by 5 bases and J by 0 bases, with 6 bases of the junction left unmatched. This CDR3 has 14 amino acids. The germline gives CDR1 DFQATT, CDR2 SNEGSKA (reference sequence). The CDR3 loop reads CSASRTGPSYEQYF. As DNA, the CDR3 is TGCAGTGCTTCCCGGACAGGGCCCTCCTACGAGCAGTACTTC.

This chain uses TRBV20-1 with TRBJ1-2, with TRBD1 as a possible D gene (6 bases). The V gene's germline CDR1 is DFQATT and CDR2 SNEGSKA (reference sequence). The length of the CDR3 is 13 residues. Trimming removed 6 bases at V and 2 bases at J, with 13 bases between. The CDR3 protein is CSAVGTPNYGYTF. CDR3 DNA: TGCAGTGCAGTCGGGACACCGAACTATGGCTACACCTTC.

The chain is built from TRBV7-8 and TRBJ2-7, with TRBD1 identical over 7 bases. The germline V gene encodes CDR1 SGHVS and CDR2 FQNEAQ. With V trimmed by 5 bases and J by 1 base, 14 bases remained unmatched. The CDR3 length is 17 residues. The CDR3 region has the DNA TGTGCCAGCAGCGTCCCCCGACGGGGACAGATGTCCTACGAGCAGTACTTC. It yields the protein CASSVPRRGQMSYEQYF.

In its sample, this clonotype was seen a few times. DNA for the CDR3: TGCAGTGCTGCGCCCGGGACAGGGGGTCCTCAGCCCCAGCATTTT. The encoded protein is CSAAPGTGGPQPQHF. V and J are TRBV20-1 and TRBJ1-5; 11 bases map to TRBD1. Germline loops: CDR1 DFQATT, CDR2 SNEGSKA (reference sequence). With 5 bases clipped from V and 6 bases from J, the junction kept 9 bases outside the gene matches. The CDR3 consists of 15 residues.

This clonotype appeared a few times. The CDR3 is CASSLGDNKQETQYF. In DNA, the CDR3 is TGTGCCAGCAGCTTGGGGGACAATAAGCAAGAGACCCAGTACTTC. The chain links TRBV5-5 to TRBJ2-5; D is perhaps TRBD1 (6 bases). The CDR3 runs to 15 residues. Germline CDR1 SGHKS, CDR2 YYEKEE (reference sequence). Trimming cost V 0 bases and J 2 bases, with 11 bases left between them.

Note on this clonotype: An end of the junction differs from the germline gene, which may be a read error. CDR3 bases: TGTGCCAGCAGCTTAATTGGGTCCGCGGGACAGGGGGCGCGTACCGGGGACCTGTTTTTT. Translating it yields CASSLIGSAGQGARTGDLFF. The chain links TRBV7-3 to TRBJ2-2, with 12 positions matching TRBD1. Germline values: CDR1 SGHTA, CDR2 FQGTGA. The CDR3 spans 20 residues.